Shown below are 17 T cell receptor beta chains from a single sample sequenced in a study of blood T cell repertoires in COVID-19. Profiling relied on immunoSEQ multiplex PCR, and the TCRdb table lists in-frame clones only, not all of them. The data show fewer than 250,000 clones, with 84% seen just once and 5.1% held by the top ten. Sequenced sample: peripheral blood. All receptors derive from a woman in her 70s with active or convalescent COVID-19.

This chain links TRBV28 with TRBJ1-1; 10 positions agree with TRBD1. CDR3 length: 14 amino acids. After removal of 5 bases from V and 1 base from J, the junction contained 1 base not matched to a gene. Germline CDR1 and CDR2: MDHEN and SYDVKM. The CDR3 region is CASSRDRGNTEAFF. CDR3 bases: TGTGCCAGCAGTCGGGACAGGGGGAACACTGAAGCTTTCTTT. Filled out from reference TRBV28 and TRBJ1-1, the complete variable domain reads DVKVTQSSRYLVKRTGEKVFLECVQDMDHENMFWYRQDPGLGLRLIYFSYDVKMKEKGDIPEGYSVSREKKERFSLILESASTNQTSMYLCASSRDRGNTEAFFGQGTRLTVV.

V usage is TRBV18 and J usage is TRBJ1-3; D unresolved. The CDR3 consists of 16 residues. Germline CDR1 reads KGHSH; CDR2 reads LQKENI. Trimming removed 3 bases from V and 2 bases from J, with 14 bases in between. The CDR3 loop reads CASSPSNPDPGNTIYF. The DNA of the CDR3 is TGTGCCAGCTCACCCTCTAACCCTGATCCTGGAAACACCATATATTTT.

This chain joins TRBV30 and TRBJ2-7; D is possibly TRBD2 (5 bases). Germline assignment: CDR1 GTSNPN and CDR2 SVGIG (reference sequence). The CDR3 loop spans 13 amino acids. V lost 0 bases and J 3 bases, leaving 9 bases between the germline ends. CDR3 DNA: TGTGCCTGGAGTGTAGGGAGAGGCTACGAGCAGTACTTC. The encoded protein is CAWSVGRGYEQYF.

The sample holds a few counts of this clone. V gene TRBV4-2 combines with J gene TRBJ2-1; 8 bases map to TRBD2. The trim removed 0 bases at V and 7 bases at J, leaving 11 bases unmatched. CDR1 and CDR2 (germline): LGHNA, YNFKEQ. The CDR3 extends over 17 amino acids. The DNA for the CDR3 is TGTGCCAGCAGCCAAGATTCGGGAGGGGTAAACCTGAATGAGCAGTTCTTC. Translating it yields CASSQDSGGVNLNEQFF.

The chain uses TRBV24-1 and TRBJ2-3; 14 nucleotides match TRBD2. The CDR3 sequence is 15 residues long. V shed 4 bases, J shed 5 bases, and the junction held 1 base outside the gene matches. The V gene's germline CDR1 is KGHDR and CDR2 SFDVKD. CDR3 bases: TGTGCCACCAGTGAAGGGACTAGCGGGGGAGATACGCAGTATTTT. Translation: CATSEGTSGGDTQYF.

The CDR3 bases are TGTGCCACCAGTGTGGACAGGGGGAGAAACACCATATATTTT. Protein product: CATSVDRGRNTIYF. The chain links TRBV15 to TRBJ1-3, with TRBD1 matching over 10 bases. The length of the CDR3 is 14 residues. With 6 bases clipped from V and 5 bases from J, the junction kept 4 bases outside the gene matches. CDR1 LNHNV and CDR2 YYDKDF come from the germline V gene (reference sequence).

This CDR3 reads CSVESIWTDRTQYF. Here the CDR3 DNA reads TGCAGCGTTGAGTCCATCTGGACAGATCGGACCCAGTACTTC. V is TRBV29-1 and J is TRBJ2-5, with D possibly TRBD1 on 6 matching bases. The CDR3 consists of 14 residues. Germline CDR1 is SQVTM and CDR2 is ANQGSEA. V lost 3 bases and J lost 7, with 18 bases in between.

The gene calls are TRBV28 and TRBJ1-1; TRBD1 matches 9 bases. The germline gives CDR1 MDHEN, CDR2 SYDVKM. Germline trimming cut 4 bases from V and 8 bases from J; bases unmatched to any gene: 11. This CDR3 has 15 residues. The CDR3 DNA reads TGTGCCAGCAGTTCGTCCGGGACAGGGAGTCGGGAAGCTTTCTTT. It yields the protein CASSSSGTGSREAFF.

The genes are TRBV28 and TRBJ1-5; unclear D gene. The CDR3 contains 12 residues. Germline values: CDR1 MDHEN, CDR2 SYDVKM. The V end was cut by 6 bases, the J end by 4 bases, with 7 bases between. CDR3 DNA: TGTGCCAGCAGGTCCCCTAATCAGCCCCAGCATTTT. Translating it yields CASRSPNQPQHF.

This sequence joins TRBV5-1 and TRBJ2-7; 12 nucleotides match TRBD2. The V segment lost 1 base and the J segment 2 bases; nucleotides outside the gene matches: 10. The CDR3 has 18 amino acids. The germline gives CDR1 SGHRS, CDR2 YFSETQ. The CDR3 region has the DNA TGCGCCAGCAGCTTGCATAGGACTAGCGGGGCAGAAACCTACGAGCAGTACTTC. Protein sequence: CASSLHRTSGAETYEQYF.

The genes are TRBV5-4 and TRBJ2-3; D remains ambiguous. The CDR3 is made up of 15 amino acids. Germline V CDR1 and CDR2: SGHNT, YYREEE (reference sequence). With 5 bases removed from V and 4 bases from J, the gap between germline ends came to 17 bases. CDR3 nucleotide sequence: TGTGCCAGCAGTGGTCCTAGACTCTCATCAGATACGCAGTATTTT. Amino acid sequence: CASSGPRLSSDTQYF.

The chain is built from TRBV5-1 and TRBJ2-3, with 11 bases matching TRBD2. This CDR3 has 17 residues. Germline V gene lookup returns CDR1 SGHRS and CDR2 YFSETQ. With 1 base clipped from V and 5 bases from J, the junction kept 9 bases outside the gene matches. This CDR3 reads CASSLRTSGLIGDTQYF. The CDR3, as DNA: TGCGCCAGCAGCTTGCGGACTAGCGGGCTGATAGGAGATACGCAGTATTTT. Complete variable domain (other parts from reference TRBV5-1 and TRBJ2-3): KAGVTQTPRYLIKTRGQQVTLSCSPISGHRSVSWYQQTPGQGLQFLFEYFSETQRNKGNFPGRFSGRQFSNSRSEMNVSTLELGDSALYLCASSLRTSGLIGDTQYFGPGTRLTVL.

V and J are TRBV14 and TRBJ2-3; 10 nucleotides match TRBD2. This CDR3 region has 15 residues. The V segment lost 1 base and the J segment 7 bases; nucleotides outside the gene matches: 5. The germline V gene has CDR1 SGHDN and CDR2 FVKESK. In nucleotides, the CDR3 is TGTGCCAGCAGCCAAGCTAGCGGGAGAGGTAATACGCAGTATTTT. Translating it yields CASSQASGRGNTQYF.

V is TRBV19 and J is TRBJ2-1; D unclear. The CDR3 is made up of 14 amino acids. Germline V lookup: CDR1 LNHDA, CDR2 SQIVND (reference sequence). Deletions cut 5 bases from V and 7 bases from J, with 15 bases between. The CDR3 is CASSRYSPQNEQFF. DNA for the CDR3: TGTGCCAGTAGTCGATATTCCCCACAAAATGAGCAGTTCTTC.

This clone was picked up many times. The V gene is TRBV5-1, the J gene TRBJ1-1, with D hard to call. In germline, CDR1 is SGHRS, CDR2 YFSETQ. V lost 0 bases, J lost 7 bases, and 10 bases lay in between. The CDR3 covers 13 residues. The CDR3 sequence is CASSLAAGVEAFF. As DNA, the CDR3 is TGCGCCAGCAGCTTGGCGGCGGGAGTTGAAGCTTTCTTT.

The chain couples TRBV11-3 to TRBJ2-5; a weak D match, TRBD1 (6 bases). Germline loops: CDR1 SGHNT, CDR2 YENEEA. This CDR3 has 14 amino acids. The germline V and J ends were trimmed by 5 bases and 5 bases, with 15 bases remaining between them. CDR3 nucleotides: TGTGCCAGCAGCCCAGGGGATGGGGTGGAGACCCAGTACTTC. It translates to CASSPGDGVETQYF. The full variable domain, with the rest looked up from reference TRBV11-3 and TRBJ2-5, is EAGVVQSPRYKIIEKKQPVAFWCNPISGHNTLYWYLQNLGQGPELLIRYENEEAVDDSQLPKDRFSAERLKGVDSTLKIQPAELGDSAVYLCASSPGDGVETQYFGPGTRLLVL.

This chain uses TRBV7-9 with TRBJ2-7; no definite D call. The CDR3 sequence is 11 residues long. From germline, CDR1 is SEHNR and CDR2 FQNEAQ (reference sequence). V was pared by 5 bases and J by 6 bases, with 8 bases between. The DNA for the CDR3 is TGTGCCAGCAGCCTAGGAGCCGAGCAGTACTTC. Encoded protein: CASSLGAEQYF.